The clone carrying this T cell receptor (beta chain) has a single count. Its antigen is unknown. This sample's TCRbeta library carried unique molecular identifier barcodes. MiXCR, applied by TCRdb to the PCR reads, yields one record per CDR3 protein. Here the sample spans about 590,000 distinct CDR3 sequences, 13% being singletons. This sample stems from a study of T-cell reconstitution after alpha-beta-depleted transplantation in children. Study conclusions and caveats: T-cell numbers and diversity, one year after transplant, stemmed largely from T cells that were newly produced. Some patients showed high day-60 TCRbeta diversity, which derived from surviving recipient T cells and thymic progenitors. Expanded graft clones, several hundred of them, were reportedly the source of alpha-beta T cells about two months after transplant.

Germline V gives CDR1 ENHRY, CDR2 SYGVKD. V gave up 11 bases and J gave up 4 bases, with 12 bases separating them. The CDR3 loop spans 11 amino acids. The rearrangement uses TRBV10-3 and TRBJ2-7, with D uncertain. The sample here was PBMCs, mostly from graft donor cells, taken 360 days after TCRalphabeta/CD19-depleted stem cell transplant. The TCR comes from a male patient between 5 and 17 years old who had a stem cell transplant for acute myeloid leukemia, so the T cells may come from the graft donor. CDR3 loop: CAARTGYEQYF. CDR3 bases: TGTGCCGCCAGGACCGGGTACGAGCAGTACTTC.